The clone carrying this TCR beta chain was detected a few times. Its cognate antigen is unknown. The listed genes are named as in mouse. The time point here: mouse harvest day 14 after allogeneic transplant. Each mouse received 10^7 T-cell-depleted marrow cells plus 10^6 splenic CD5+ T cells by tail vein. This mouse GVHD model was MHC-mismatched B6 to BALB/c, profiled day 7 or 14. The data were taken from a study of tissue T cells after allogeneic stem cell transplantation. Regarding the study as a whole: Anatomically similar tissues had similar TCR repertoires within each patient. Which tissue TCRs were alloreactive or antigen-specific was not determined. Some clones might be persisting host cells. Shared clones across patients were few; motif clustering revealed tissue-specific shared signatures.

Sequencing used immunoSEQ multiplex PCR; TCRdb keeps in-frame clones, though not all of them. The sample gives roughly 5,000 clones, about 34% of which show up once; approximately 9% is in the top ten. Input material: skin. This receptor was identified in a female BALB/c mouse given C57BL/6 T cells with graft-versus-host disease after an allogeneic hematopoietic cell transplant.

CDR3 bases read: TGTGCAAGCAGCTTTACAACAAACTCCGACTACACC. Translated: CASSFTTNSDYT. The full-length CDR3 reads as CASSFTTNSDYTF. The rearrangement links TRBV16 to TRBJ1-2; D unresolved. From the germline J gene comes the end of the CDR3, since the read stops 1 residue before it. There are 13 residues in the CDR3. The V gene lost 3 bases and the J gene lost 0 bases, with 5 bases spanning the gap. Per germline, CDR1 SGHSA and CDR2 FRNQAP.